Here is one T cell receptor beta chain with its context. This sample was taken from a study of blood T cell repertoires in COVID-19. Study overall: Acute-phase and convalescent COVID-19 samples originated in the United States, Italy and Spain. T cells, B-cell-depleted T cells, or PBMCs supplied cDNA or gDNA.

This CDR3 has 15 amino acids. The V segment lost 0 bases and the J segment 3 bases; nucleotides outside the gene matches: 4. Germline lookup yields CDR1 LGHNT and CDR2 FRNRAP. In the original analysis: Amplified reference gene primers provided the basis for estimating nucleated cell counts. TCRdb's copy holds only in-frame clones and misses some; the assay was immunoSEQ multiplex PCR. That table is the source of V, J and clone size, and D and trimming were worked out from the DNA. The table lists hundreds of thousands of clones, approximately 90% of them singletons. The specimen sequenced was peripheral blood. The chain links TRBV12-5 to TRBJ1-1, with 7 bases aligning to TRBD1. This clonotype was sampled from a man aged 40-49 years with acute or convalescent COVID-19. The CDR3 coding sequence is TGTGCTAGTGGTTTGGTAGGGGGCGGGGACACTGAAGCTTTCTTT. Protein sequence: CASGLVGGGDTEAFF.